The 14 T cell receptor beta chains below were found in one sample sequenced in a study of CD4 T cells in relation to SARS-CoV-2 and coronaviruses (dated by TCRdb to about 2021). Antigens of these TCRs are unknown. The receptor library was made with the immunoSEQ multiplex PCR assay. The immuneACCESS repertoire file appears here via TCRdb, limited to in-frame rearrangements. These files lack a portion of the clones; in checked studies, under half of the deficit traces to unresolved V genes, and the cause of the others is not known. For this sample there are around 18,000 clones; 70% to 80% appear just once. Of the sample, around 28% falls within the top ten clones. CD4+ T cells from unexposed donors were collected before the COVID-19 pandemic (2011-2018). After roughly 11 days of culture, CD4+ T cells were isolated with the EasySep CD4+ T cell isolation kit. Input material: CD4+ T cells from PBMCs, cultured in vitro. These receptors all come from a human donor in good health.

This chain links TRBV25-1 with TRBJ1-2; 12 bases agree with TRBD1. J was trimmed by 4 bases and V by 2 bases; bases with no gene match: 5. The CDR3 runs 16 residues. Germline V CDR1 and CDR2: MGHDK, SYGVNS. CDR3 sequence: CASSEGGTGGPYGYTF. CDR3 bases: TGTGCCAGCAGTGAAGGCGGGACAGGGGGCCCCTATGGCTACACCTTC.

The rearrangement joins TRBV19 to TRBJ2-1, with D perhaps matching TRBD2 (7 bases). The CDR3 consists of 16 residues. V lost 4 bases to trimming and J lost 5 bases, with 18 bases between them. CDR1 is LNHDA, CDR2 SQIVND, per germline (reference sequence). The DNA for the CDR3 is TGTGCCAGTAGTAGTCGAGGGGGGGCTGAACACAATGAGCAGTTCTTC. Its protein product is CASSSRGGAEHNEQFF.

The count of this clone is one. The chain carries TRBV6-5 and TRBJ1-4; no clear D. CDR3 length: 13 residues. Between the trimmed V and J ends, which lost 0 bases and 4 bases, there was a span of 3 bases. Germline V CDR1 and CDR2: MNHEY, SVGAGI. The CDR3 DNA reads TGTGCCAGCAGTTACTCGGTTAATGAAAAACTGTTTTTT. Its protein product is CASSYSVNEKLFF.

V and J are TRBV5-4 and TRBJ1-1; 7 bases match TRBD1. The J segment lost 1 base and the V segment lost 4 bases, leaving 4 bases of the junction unmatched. The CDR3 spans 14 residues. CDR1 is SGHNT and CDR2 is YYREEE in the germline V gene (reference sequence). The CDR3 nucleotides read TGTGCCAGCAGCCCGCAGGGGGGGAACACTGAAGCTTTCTTT. This gives the protein CASSPQGGNTEAFF.

The chain recombines TRBV2 with TRBJ1-2, with a tentative D call TRBD1 (5 bases). Germline CDR1 is SNHLY and CDR2 is FYNNEI. The CDR3 is 13 residues long. V was clipped by 4 bases and J by 4 bases, with 10 bases between them. CDR3 residues: CASSAGSAYGYTF. DNA of the CDR3: TGTGCCAGCAGTGCAGGGTCAGCCTATGGCTACACCTTC. The full variable domain, rest sourced from reference TRBV2 and TRBJ1-2, is EPEVTQTPSHQVTQMGQEVILRCVPISNHLYFYWYRQILGQKVEFLVSFYNNEISEKSEIFDDQFSVERPDGSNFTLKIRSTKLEDSAMYFCASSAGSAYGYTFGSGTRLTVV.

The chain has TRBV4-1 and TRBJ2-7; D could derive from TRBD1 or TRBD2 (5 bases each). The CDR3 consists of 14 residues. The V gene lost 4 bases and the J gene lost 3 bases, with 13 bases spanning the gap. CDR1 is MGHRA and CDR2 is YSYEKL in the germline V gene. The CDR3 nucleotides are TGCGCCAGCAGCCGAGGGGCTATCGTCTACGAGCAGTACTTC. Residues: CASSRGAIVYEQYF.

The rearrangement links TRBV24-1 to TRBJ2-5; 7 bases align to TRBD1. CDR3 size: 14 residues. The germline V gene encodes CDR1 KGHDR and CDR2 SFDVKD. The V segment lost 5 bases and the J segment 3 bases; nucleotides outside the gene matches: 5. The CDR3 loop reads CATSVLDREETQYF. The CDR3 region has the DNA TGTGCCACCAGTGTCCTAGACAGGGAAGAGACCCAGTACTTC.

The chain has TRBV24-1 and TRBJ1-5, with D uncertain. This CDR3 has 13 amino acids. The V end was cut by 1 base, the J end by 3 bases, with 3 bases between. Germline CDR1 reads KGHDR; CDR2 reads SFDVKD. The CDR3 spells CATSDFANQPQHF. CDR3 nucleotide sequence: TGTGCCACCAGTGATTTCGCCAATCAGCCCCAGCATTTT.

This rearrangement joins TRBV6-1 to TRBJ1-5; possible D gene TRBD1, 6 bases. The CDR3 length is 15 residues. Germline V gives CDR1 MNHNS, CDR2 SASEGT. Between the trimmed V and J ends, which lost 2 bases and 7 bases, there was a span of 15 bases. CDR3 bases: TGTGCCAGCAGTGAACGAAAACAGGGTAGGCAGCCCCAGCATTTT. The encoded protein is CASSERKQGRQPQHF.

The V gene is TRBV7-9, the J gene TRBJ2-1; TRBD2 is a possible D gene (6 bases). Trimming removed 4 bases from V and 4 bases from J, with 11 bases in between. This CDR3 has 14 amino acids. Looked up from germline, CDR1 is SEHNR and CDR2 is FQNEAQ (reference sequence). CDR3 sequence reads: CASSSFRGYNEQFF. The DNA of the CDR3 is TGTGCCAGCAGCTCGTTTCGGGGGTACAATGAGCAGTTCTTC.

This rearrangement joins TRBV10-1 to TRBJ2-7; unclear D gene. Germline V gene sequence: CDR1 WNHNN, CDR2 SYGVQD (reference sequence). V lost 3 bases and J lost 3, with 12 bases in between. The CDR3 has 14 amino acids. The CDR3 DNA sequence: TGCGCCAGCAGTGATTGGGGTGTCGGCTACGAGCAGTACTTC. Amino acid sequence: CASSDWGVGYEQYF.

In this sample, this clone turned up a few times. The chain links TRBV23-1 to TRBJ1-1, with D uncertain. TRBV23-1 is reported as an ORF; its role is uncertain. The germline V and J ends were trimmed by 0 bases and 0 bases, with 8 bases remaining between them. The length of the CDR3 is 15 residues. Here the CDR3 reads CASSQSVRLNTEAFF. CDR3 sequence (DNA): TGCGCCAGCAGTCAATCCGTACGGTTGAACACTGAAGCTTTCTTT.

This chain joins TRBV7-3 and TRBJ1-1, with D unclear. CDR1 is SGHTA, CDR2 FQGTGA, per germline. The CDR3 runs to 15 residues. Between the trimmed V and J ends, which lost 1 base and 3 bases, there was a span of 12 bases. The CDR3 loop is CASSLMTAGDTEAFF. The CDR3 nucleotides are TGTGCCAGCAGCTTAATGACGGCTGGGGACACTGAAGCTTTCTTT.

The chain recombines TRBV5-1 with TRBJ1-1; 9 positions match TRBD1. V shed 5 bases, J shed 4 bases, and the junction held 6 bases outside the gene matches. The germline V gene has CDR1 SGHRS and CDR2 YFSETQ. This CDR3 has 14 residues. Here the CDR3 reads CASRATGGSTEAFF. CDR3 nucleotides: TGCGCCAGCAGGGCGACAGGGGGAAGCACTGAAGCTTTCTTT.